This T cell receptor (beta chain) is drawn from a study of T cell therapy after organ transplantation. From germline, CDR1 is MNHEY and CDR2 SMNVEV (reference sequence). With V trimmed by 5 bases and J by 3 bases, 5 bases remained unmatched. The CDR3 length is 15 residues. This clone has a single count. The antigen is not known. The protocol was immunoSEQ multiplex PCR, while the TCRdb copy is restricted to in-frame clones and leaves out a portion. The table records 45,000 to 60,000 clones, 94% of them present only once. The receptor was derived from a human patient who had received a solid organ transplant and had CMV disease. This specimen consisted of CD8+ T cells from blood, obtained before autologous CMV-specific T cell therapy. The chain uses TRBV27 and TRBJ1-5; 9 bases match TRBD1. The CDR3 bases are TGTGCCAGCAGTCCGGGGACAGGGATCAATCAGCCCCAGCATTTT. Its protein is CASSPGTGINQPQHF.